This T cell receptor beta chain is drawn from a study of blood T cell repertoires in COVID-19. Study at large: T cells, B-cell-depleted T cells, or PBMCs supplied cDNA or gDNA.

Authors' data handling: Counts of nucleated cells, estimated from reference gene primer amplification, were obtained. Sequenced by immunoSEQ multiplex PCR; TCRdb stores in-frame clones only, minus some. V and J calls and clone size are given by that table; D and trimming were obtained from the DNA. The data contain just over 300,000 clones, roughly nine tenths of them seen just once; the ten biggest clones take up around 1.9%. V lost 3 bases and J lost 2, with 10 bases in between. Germline V lookup: CDR1 MDHEN, CDR2 SYDVKM. CDR3 size: 14 residues. This sequence was found in a woman in her thirties with COVID-19, enrolled during active disease. The specimen sequenced was peripheral blood. J is TRBJ1-2 and V is TRBV28, with D hard to call. The CDR3 bases are TGTGCCAGCAGTTTCGGGAGCCAGAACTATGGCTACACCTTC. Residues: CASSFGSQNYGYTF.